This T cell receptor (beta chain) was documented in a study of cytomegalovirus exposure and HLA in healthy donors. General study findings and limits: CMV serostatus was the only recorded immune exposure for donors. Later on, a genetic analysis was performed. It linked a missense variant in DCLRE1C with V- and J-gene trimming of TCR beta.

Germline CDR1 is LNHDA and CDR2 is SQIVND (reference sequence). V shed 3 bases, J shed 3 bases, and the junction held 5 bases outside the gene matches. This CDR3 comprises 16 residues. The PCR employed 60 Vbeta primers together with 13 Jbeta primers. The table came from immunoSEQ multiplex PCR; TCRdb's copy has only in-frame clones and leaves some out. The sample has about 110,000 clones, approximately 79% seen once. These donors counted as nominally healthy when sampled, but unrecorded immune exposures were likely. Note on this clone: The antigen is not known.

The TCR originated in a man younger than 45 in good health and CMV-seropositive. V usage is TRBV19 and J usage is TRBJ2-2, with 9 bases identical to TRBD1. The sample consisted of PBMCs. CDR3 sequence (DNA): TGTGCCAGTAGTATCGGGGGGACAGGGCACACCGGGGAGCTGTTTTTT. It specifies CASSIGGTGHTGELFF.